This entry lists 27 T cell receptor beta chains sequenced from one sample in a study of CD8 T cells in Susac syndrome. The RNA input was about 0.5 to 1 ug, and it was reverse transcribed with random hexamers. TCRdb re-called the immunoSEQ multiplex PCR reads with MiXCR, one entry per CDR3 protein. The repertoire holds some 120,000 distinct CDR3 sequences, roughly 94% seen once, with 0.095% to 0.15% in the top ten. Sequenced input: CD4+ T cells from PBMCs. These receptors originate from a human donor with multiple sclerosis.

The rearrangement links TRBV6-5 to TRBJ1-1; possibly TRBD1 for D (6 bases). Between the trimmed V and J ends, which lost 2 bases and 3 bases, there was a span of 7 bases. CDR1 and CDR2 from the germline V gene are MNHEY and SVGAGI. The CDR3 runs 13 residues. The CDR3 region is CASSYGGHTEAFF. The CDR3 coding sequence is TGTGCCAGCAGTTACGGGGGGCACACTGAAGCTTTCTTT.

The chain has TRBV29-1 and TRBJ1-5; D is uncertain. Germline V lookup: CDR1 SQVTM, CDR2 ANQGSEA. Trimming left V 4 bases short and J 4 bases short, with 14 bases between. The length of the CDR3 is 14 residues. The CDR3 loop reads CSVAPRGQNQPQHF. Here the CDR3 DNA reads TGCAGCGTTGCCCCCCGAGGTCAAAATCAGCCCCAGCATTTT. The full variable domain, in which reference TRBV29-1 and TRBJ1-5 provide the parts outside the CDR3, is SAVISQKPSRDICQRGTSLTIQCQVDSQVTMMFWYRQQPGQSLTLIATANQGSEATYESGFVIDKFPISRPNLTFSTLTVSNMSPEDSSIYLCSVAPRGQNQPQHFGDGTRLSIL.

This rearrangement joins TRBV20-1 to TRBJ1-1; D unclear. In germline, CDR1 is DFQATT, CDR2 SNEGSKA (reference sequence). V lost 3 bases to trimming and J lost 0 bases, with 8 bases between them. The CDR3 spans 13 residues. CDR3 region: CSASDSMNTEAFF. As DNA, the CDR3 is TGCAGTGCTAGTGACTCCATGAACACTGAAGCTTTCTTT.

This chain uses TRBV6-1 with TRBJ1-2; 11 positions match TRBD1. J was trimmed by 3 bases and V by 6 bases; bases with no gene match: 9. The CDR3 is 16 residues long. CDR1 and CDR2 from the germline V gene are MNHNS and SASEGT. CDR3 nucleotides: TGTGCCAGCAGCCGAGACCGGGACAGGGGGTACTATGGCTACACCTTC. Protein sequence: CASSRDRDRGYYGYTF.

The rearrangement uses TRBV29-1 and TRBJ1-2; 8 bases align to TRBD1. V trimming: 7 bases; J trimming: 5 bases; junction bases outside the gene matches: 9. This CDR3 spans 13 amino acids. Looked up from germline, CDR1 is SQVTM and CDR2 is ANQGSEA. DNA of the CDR3: TGCAGCGGCCGGTGGACAGGGAGGTATGGCTACACCTTC. This sequence encodes CSGRWTGRYGYTF. The variable domain in full, completed from reference TRBV29-1 and TRBJ1-2, reads SAVISQKPSRDICQRGTSLTIQCQVDSQVTMMFWYRQQPGQSLTLIATANQGSEATYESGFVIDKFPISRPNLTFSTLTVSNMSPEDSSIYLCSGRWTGRYGYTFGSGTRLTVV.

The chain is built from TRBV5-1 and TRBJ2-5; D unclear. This CDR3 is built from 14 residues. Germline CDR1 is SGHRS and CDR2 is YFSETQ. Trimming stripped 1 base from V and 4 bases from J, with 11 bases between. Here the CDR3 reads CASSLRVGPETQYF. The CDR3 nucleotides read TGCGCCAGCAGCTTGCGTGTAGGCCCAGAGACCCAGTACTTC.

This rearrangement joins TRBV29-1 to TRBJ1-5; 9 bases align to TRBD1. The CDR3 runs to 13 residues. Unmatched junction bases numbered 3, after V lost 6 bases and J lost 3 bases. CDR1 and CDR2 (germline): SQVTM, ANQGSEA. The CDR3 region is CSVQGALNQPQHF. Written as DNA, the CDR3 is TGCAGCGTACAGGGGGCACTCAATCAGCCCCAGCATTTT. The full variable domain, in which reference TRBV29-1 and TRBJ1-5 provide the parts outside the CDR3, is SAVISQKPSRDICQRGTSLTIQCQVDSQVTMMFWYRQQPGQSLTLIATANQGSEATYESGFVIDKFPISRPNLTFSTLTVSNMSPEDSSIYLCSVQGALNQPQHFGDGTRLSIL.

V and J are TRBV7-2 and TRBJ1-1, with TRBD1 as a possible D gene (5 bases). Germline V gene data show CDR1 as SGHTA and CDR2 as FQGNSA. V was trimmed by 7 bases and J by 4 bases, leaving 13 bases between them. The CDR3 is 13 amino acids. The CDR3 loop is CASIPPGATEAFF. CDR3 coding DNA: TGTGCCAGCATTCCCCCCGGGGCCACTGAAGCTTTCTTT.

The chain uses TRBV10-3 and TRBJ1-6; D is undetermined. CDR1 ENHRY and CDR2 SYGVKD come from the germline V gene. The CDR3 length is 14 residues. The ends were cut back, 2 bases at V and 10 bases at J, with 12 bases in the middle. CDR3 sequence reads: CAISEVRGGSPLHF. The CDR3 nucleotides read TGTGCCATCAGTGAGGTCCGGGGAGGATCACCCCTCCACTTT.

The chain links TRBV6-5 to TRBJ2-5; the D gene is possibly TRBD1 (6 bases). Germline CDR1 MNHEY, CDR2 SVGAGI. The CDR3 runs 14 residues. V was shortened by 6 bases and J by 4 bases, with 15 bases between the two germline ends. The CDR3 DNA sequence: TGTGCCAGCAGGCCACAGGGTTTTGGAGAGACCCAGTACTTC. It is translated as CASRPQGFGETQYF.

The chain joins TRBV3-1 to TRBJ1-2; a possible D gene is TRBD1 (5 bases). Germline CDR1 is LGHDT and CDR2 is YNNKEL (reference sequence). There are 19 residues in the CDR3. The germline V and J ends were trimmed by 0 bases and 4 bases, with 24 bases remaining between them. The CDR3 nucleotides are TGTGCCAGCAGCCAAGATCAGAAATGGGGCAGCCCAGGGACCTATGGCTACACCTTC. It encodes CASSQDQKWGSPGTYGYTF.

The sample holds one count of this clonotype. The V gene is TRBV19, the J gene TRBJ1-5; D remains unclear. Between the trimmed V and J ends, which lost 8 bases and 4 bases, there was a span of 9 bases. Germline V gene data show CDR1 as LNHDA and CDR2 as SQIVND (reference sequence). The CDR3 is 12 amino acids. CDR3 amino acids: CASSRINQPQHF. CDR3 DNA sequence: TGTGCCAGTTCAAGGATTAATCAGCCCCAGCATTTT.

The rearrangement joins TRBV12-3 or TRBV12-4 to TRBJ1-2; TRBD1 agrees at 8 bases. The CDR3 has 17 amino acids. The trim removed 3 bases at V and 2 bases at J, leaving 11 bases unmatched. The CDR3 reads CASSFSLFWDRNYGYTF. For the CDR3, the DNA is TGTGCCAGCAGTTTTTCCCTATTTTGGGACAGGAACTATGGCTACACCTTC.

This rearrangement joins TRBV18 to TRBJ2-5; D tentatively fits TRBD1 or TRBD2 (5 bases each). V lost 7 bases to trimming and J lost 2 bases, with 11 bases between them. Germline assignment: CDR1 KGHSH and CDR2 LQKENI. The CDR3 is made up of 13 amino acids. The CDR3 loop reads CASCRGPQETQYF. Here the CDR3 DNA reads TGTGCCAGCTGTCGGGGACCTCAAGAGACCCAGTACTTC.

The rearrangement uses TRBV7-9 and TRBJ2-7, with D maybe TRBD2 (6 bases). This CDR3 is built from 14 residues. Trimming stripped 4 bases from V and 3 bases from J, with 13 bases between. The germline V gene encodes CDR1 SEHNR and CDR2 FQNEAQ (reference sequence). The CDR3 loop is CASSSNGGGYEQYF. The DNA for the CDR3 is TGTGCCAGCAGCTCTAACGGGGGAGGCTACGAGCAGTACTTC. Using reference TRBV7-9 and TRBJ2-7 for the parts outside the CDR3, the full variable domain is DTGVSQNPRHKITKRGQNVTFRCDPISEHNRLYWYRQTLGQGPEFLTYFQNEAQLEKSRLLSDRFSAERPKGSFSTLEIQRTEQGDSAMYLCASSSNGGGYEQYFGPGTRLTVT.

The V call is TRBV29-1, the J call TRBJ1-4, with D unresolved. V was pared by 5 bases and J by 4 bases, with 8 bases between. The CDR3 is 12 amino acids. Germline V gene lookup returns CDR1 SQVTM and CDR2 ANQGSEA. The CDR3 DNA reads TGCAGCGTTCAACAAGTTAATGAAAAACTGTTTTTT. Amino acids: CSVQQVNEKLFF.

The chain carries TRBV6-1 and TRBJ2-5; D gene uncertain. The CDR3 consists of 14 residues. V was clipped by 7 bases and J by 5 bases, with 17 bases between them. CDR1 and CDR2 (germline): MNHNS, SASEGT. CDR3 nucleotide sequence: TGTGCCAGCATCCTGATGACGGGTGGGGAGACCCAGTACTTC. It encodes CASILMTGGETQYF.

The rearrangement uses TRBV6-5 and TRBJ2-7; weak D call: TRBD1 (6 bases). CDR3 length equals 18 residues. Germline V gene data show CDR1 as MNHEY and CDR2 as SVGAGI. Trimming left V 0 bases short and J 0 bases short, with 18 bases between. DNA of the CDR3: TGTGCCAGCAGTTACTCGTTCCCGACAGGCCTTTCCTCCTACGAGCAGTACTTC. Amino acids: CASSYSFPTGLSSYEQYF.

This chain connects TRBV10-2 to TRBJ1-1, with TRBD1 identical over 8 bases. The CDR3 loop spans 14 amino acids. Trimming at V came to 5 bases and at J to 1 base, leaving 3 bases not matched to a gene. Germline lookup yields CDR1 WSHSY and CDR2 SAAADI. The CDR3 protein is CASSYGQGNTEAFF. CDR3 nucleotides: TGCGCCAGCAGTTATGGACAGGGGAACACTGAAGCTTTCTTT.

This chain joins TRBV6-6 and TRBJ2-3; TRBD2 agrees at 10 bases. V lost 6 bases to trimming and J lost 0 bases; unmatched junction nucleotides: 6. This CDR3 comprises 16 residues. Germline-derived CDR1 and CDR2 are MNHNY and SVGAGI (reference sequence). The CDR3 nucleotides are TGTGCCAGCAGCCCTAGGACTAGCGGAAGCACAGATACGCAGTATTTT. Amino acid sequence: CASSPRTSGSTDTQYF.

This rearrangement joins TRBV7-2 to TRBJ1-3; TRBD1 is a possible D gene (6 bases). The CDR3 has 13 amino acids. Germline V gene sequence: CDR1 SGHTA, CDR2 FQGNSA. V was trimmed by 3 bases and J by 5 bases, leaving 8 bases between them. Here the CDR3 DNA reads TGTGCCAGCAGCTTTACAGGGAGAAACACCATATATTTT. It codes for CASSFTGRNTIYF.

The chain is built from TRBV6-1 and TRBJ2-2; 8 nucleotides line up with TRBD1. V gave up 7 bases and J gave up 1 base; unmatched junction bases: 8. CDR3 length: 16 residues. Per germline, CDR1 MNHNS and CDR2 SASEGT. The CDR3 here is CASIPRGRENTGELFF. DNA for the CDR3: TGTGCCAGCATTCCCAGGGGGCGGGAGAACACCGGGGAGCTGTTTTTT.

The V call is TRBV14, the J call TRBJ2-1; 10 nucleotides match TRBD2. Trimming cost V 1 base and J 8 bases; bases outside gene matches: 5. The CDR3 runs to 15 residues. Germline V CDR1 and CDR2: SGHDN, FVKESK. The CDR3 sequence: CASSQALAGVDEQFF. CDR3 nucleotide sequence: TGTGCCAGCAGCCAAGCCCTAGCGGGAGTAGATGAGCAGTTCTTC.

The J gene is TRBJ1-2, the V gene TRBV7-9; the D gene is possibly TRBD1 (5 bases). Looked up from germline, CDR1 is SEHNR and CDR2 is FQNEAQ (reference sequence). V was clipped by 5 bases and J by 4 bases, with 11 bases between them. The CDR3 covers 13 residues. CDR3 loop: CASSPGQRYGYTF. DNA of the CDR3: TGTGCCAGCAGCCCCGGACAACGCTATGGCTACACCTTC. The full variable domain, rest sourced from reference TRBV7-9 and TRBJ1-2, is DTGVSQNPRHKITKRGQNVTFRCDPISEHNRLYWYRQTLGQGPEFLTYFQNEAQLEKSRLLSDRFSAERPKGSFSTLEIQRTEQGDSAMYLCASSPGQRYGYTFGSGTRLTVV.

The J gene is TRBJ2-1, the V gene TRBV5-4; TRBD2 might be the D (6 bases). The CDR3 runs to 15 residues. Germline assignment: CDR1 SGHNT and CDR2 YYREEE (reference sequence). V shed 0 bases and J shed 8 bases, with 15 bases lying between them. In nucleotides, the CDR3 is TGTGCCAGCAGCTTGGAATTAGACTGGGGGGATGAGCAGTTCTTC. Translated, it gives CASSLELDWGDEQFF.

This sequence joins TRBV4-2 and TRBJ1-1; D gene uncertain. The CDR3 has 15 residues. The V end lost 0 bases, the J end lost 1 base, and 9 bases lay between the germline ends. The germline V gene encodes CDR1 LGHNA and CDR2 YNFKEQ. DNA for the CDR3: TGTGCCAGCAGCCAAGAGGGCGTCGAGAACACTGAAGCTTTCTTT. This sequence encodes CASSQEGVENTEAFF.

The chain recombines TRBV30 with TRBJ1-2; the match to TRBD1 covers 12 bases. After removal of 5 bases from V and 5 bases from J, the junction contained 6 bases not matched to a gene. The CDR3 covers 14 residues. The germline CDR1 and CDR2 sequences are GTSNPN and SVGIG (reference sequence). In DNA form, the CDR3 reads TGTGCCTGGGTCCGGGACAGGGGGCTTTATGGCTACACCTTC. This sequence encodes CAWVRDRGLYGYTF.